This TCR beta chain was observed in a study of CD8+CD57+ T cells in acquired aplastic anemia. The CDR3 is 14 amino acids. CDR1 is SGDLS, CDR2 YYNGEE, per germline. Regarding this clonotype: At one of its ends the junction is not consistent with the germline gene, which may arise from a read error.

Using genomic DNA as the template, TCR beta VDJ and CDR3 profiling was carried out. TCRdb recomputed calls from the reads with MiXCR, one row per CDR3 protein. The data contain about 81,000 distinct CDR3 sequences, 40% to 50% of them seen just once; the ten biggest clones take up around 63%. The chain links TRBV9 to TRBJ2-2; TRBD2 matches 8 bases. The sequenced sample consisted of sorted CD4+, CD8+, or CD8+CD57+ T cells (not recorded which) from PBMCs. The clonotype comes from a human donor in good health, serving as a control. This CDR3 is CASGVGGGTGELFF. Written as DNA, the CDR3 is TGTGCCAGCGGCGTAGGCGGGGGGACCGGGGAGCTGTTTTTT.